Reported below is one TCR beta chain. Its specificity is not known. This specimen belongs to a study of tumor and adjacent non-tumor tissue in lung cancer. Study information: There were about 12 adenocarcinoma, a couple of squamous cell carcinoma and 1 small cell lung cancer cases.

This CDR3 spans 12 amino acids. Germline lookup yields CDR1 SGHAT and CDR2 FQNNGV. V lost 6 bases, J lost 4 bases, and 8 bases lay in between. A modified ARM-PCR protocol with three rounds of nested PCR amplified TCRbeta. TCRdb passed the multiplex PCR reads through MiXCR, listing each CDR3 protein once. This table holds some 100,000 distinct CDR3 sequences, over 55% found once. The template was RNA from unsorted bulk tissue. Distant lung tissue was collected more than 3 cm away from the tumor edge. Findings of the study overall: Top 100 clones took a larger repertoire share in normal lung.

The origin of this receptor is a man aged 30-40 years with non-small cell lung cancer. Sequenced input: distant non-tumor lung tissue. V usage is TRBV11-2 and J usage is TRBJ2-3; no definite D call. The DNA for the CDR3 is TGTGCCAGCAGACCCGGAGCAGATACGCAGTATTTT. Translation gives CASRPGADTQYF.